This TCR beta chain was found in a study of spatial heterogeneity in lung cancer. Study-wide background: Strong correlation was found between tumor-region TCR transcript counts and a T cell module score from matched bulk RNA-seq. Study results and limitations: Tracking of tumor mutation counts was seen in expanded intratumoral alpha and beta TCR counts.

The trim removed 1 base at V and 7 bases at J, leaving 3 bases unmatched. This CDR3 region has 15 residues. Time point in this sample: sample taken at primary tumor resection. TCRdb passed the 5' RACE reads through MiXCR, listing each CDR3 protein once. Here the sample spans about 3,700 distinct CDR3 sequences, approximately 11% being singletons. Concerning this clonotype itself: Its target is unknown.

The sequence derives from a male donor with early-stage non-small cell lung cancer. Here the sequenced sample was lung tumor tissue, taken at surgery. J is TRBJ2-1 and V is TRBV12-3 or TRBV12-4; TRBD2 agrees at 11 bases. CDR3: CASSLGLAGLNEQFF. CDR3 nucleotide sequence: TGTGCCAGCAGTTTAGGACTAGCGGGATTGAATGAGCAGTTCTTC.